This T cell receptor (beta chain) was sequenced in a study of T-cell memory formation after mild COVID-19. Study background: There were largely donor-specific TCR clusters. General study findings and limits: Researchers found some responding clones in pre-infection memory, a sign that cross-reactive memory joined. CD4/CD8 balance characterized clones contracting day 15 to 85, and CD4+ skew characterized later expanders.

In TCRdb, the 5' RACE reads were re-called with MiXCR into one record per CDR3 protein. The sample contains 550,000 to 700,000 distinct CDR3 sequences, approximately 15% of which appear only once. In germline, CDR1 is SGHKS, CDR2 YYEKEE (reference sequence). Trimming left V 6 bases short and J 0 bases short, with 14 bases between. The CDR3 has 15 amino acids. As concerns this clonotype: The antigen remains undetermined.

This clonotype was sampled from an adult woman who had mild COVID-19 (a few samples of this study predate the infection). Cell type and time point are not known. The sequenced sample consisted of PBMCs or a T cell subset sorted from them (not recorded which). V usage is TRBV5-5 and J usage is TRBJ2-3; tentative D call: TRBD1 (6 bases). The CDR3 bases are TGTGCCAGCACCTGGGGACACCTTAGCACAGATACGCAGTATTTT. Translated, it gives CASTWGHLSTDTQYF.